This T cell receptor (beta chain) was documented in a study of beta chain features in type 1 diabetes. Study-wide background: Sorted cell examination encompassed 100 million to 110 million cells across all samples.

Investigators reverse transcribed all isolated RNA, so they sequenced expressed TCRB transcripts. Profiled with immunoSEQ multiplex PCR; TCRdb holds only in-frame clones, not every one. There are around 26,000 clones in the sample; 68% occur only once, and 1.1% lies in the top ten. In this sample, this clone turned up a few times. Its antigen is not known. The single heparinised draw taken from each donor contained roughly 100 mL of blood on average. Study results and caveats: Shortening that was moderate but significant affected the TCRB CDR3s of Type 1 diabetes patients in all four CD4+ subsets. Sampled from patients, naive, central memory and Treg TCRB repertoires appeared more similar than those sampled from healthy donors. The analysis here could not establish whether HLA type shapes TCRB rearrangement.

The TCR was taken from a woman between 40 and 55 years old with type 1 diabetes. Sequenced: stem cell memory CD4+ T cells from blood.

CDR3 region: CSVGSGRNTIYF. CDR3 bases: TGCAGCGTTGGGTCAGGGAGGAACACCATATATTTT. The rearrangement uses TRBV29-1 and TRBJ1-3; a weak D match, TRBD1 (5 bases). CDR1 is SQVTM and CDR2 is ANQGSEA in the germline V gene. This CDR3 spans 12 amino acids. V was trimmed by 4 bases and J by 7 bases, leaving 11 bases between them.